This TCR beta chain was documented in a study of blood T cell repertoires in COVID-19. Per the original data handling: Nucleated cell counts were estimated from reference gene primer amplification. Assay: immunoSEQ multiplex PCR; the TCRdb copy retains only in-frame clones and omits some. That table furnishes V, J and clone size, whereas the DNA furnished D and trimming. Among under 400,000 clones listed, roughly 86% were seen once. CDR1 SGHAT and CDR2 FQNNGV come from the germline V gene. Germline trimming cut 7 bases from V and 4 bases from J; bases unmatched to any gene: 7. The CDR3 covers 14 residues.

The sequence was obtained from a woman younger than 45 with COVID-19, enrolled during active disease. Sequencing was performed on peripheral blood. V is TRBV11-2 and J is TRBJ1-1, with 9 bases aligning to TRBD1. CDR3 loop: CASNVGQGGTEAFF. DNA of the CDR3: TGTGCCAGCAACGTGGGACAGGGTGGCACTGAAGCTTTCTTT.